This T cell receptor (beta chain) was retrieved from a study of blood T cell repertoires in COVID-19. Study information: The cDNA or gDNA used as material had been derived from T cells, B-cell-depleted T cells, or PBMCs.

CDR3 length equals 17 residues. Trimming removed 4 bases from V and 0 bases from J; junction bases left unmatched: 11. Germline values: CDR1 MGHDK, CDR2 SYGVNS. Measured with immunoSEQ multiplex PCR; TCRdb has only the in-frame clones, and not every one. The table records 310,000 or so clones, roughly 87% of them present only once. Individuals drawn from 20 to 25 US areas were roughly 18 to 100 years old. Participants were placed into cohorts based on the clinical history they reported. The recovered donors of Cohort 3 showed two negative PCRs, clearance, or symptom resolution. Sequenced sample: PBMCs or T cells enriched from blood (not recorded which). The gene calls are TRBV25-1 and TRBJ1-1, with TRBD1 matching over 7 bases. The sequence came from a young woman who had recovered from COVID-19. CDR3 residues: CASSGRRGLRMNTEAFF. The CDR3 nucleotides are TGTGCCAGCAGTGGGCGGAGGGGGCTGCGGATGAACACTGAAGCTTTCTTT.